This TCR beta chain came from a study of shared clonotypes between healthy human individuals. Overall study context: CD4 naive cells filled three plates per donor, CD4 memory three, CD8 naive two and CD8 memory one.

A remark on this clone: Its antigen is undetermined.

TCRdb's table, derived via immunoSEQ multiplex PCR, lists solely in-frame clones and lacks some. The sample lists about 510,000 clones; less than 96% were seen once. Deletions cut 1 base from V and 2 bases from J, with 9 bases between. The CDR3 covers 15 residues. The germline gives CDR1 MNHNS, CDR2 SASEGT. The study's findings and limits: Rarefaction showed sorted-subset sequencing was incomplete despite large depth.

The TCR originated in a woman aged 25 to 39 in good health. The V gene is TRBV6-1, the J gene TRBJ1-5; maybe TRBD1 (5 bases). The material sequenced was naive CD4+ T cells sorted from blood. Described subset: CD45RA+ positively selected. CDR3 DNA sequence: TGTGCCAGCAGTGAAGAGGGGTTGCGCAATCAGCCCCAGCATTTT. Encoded protein: CASSEEGLRNQPQHF.